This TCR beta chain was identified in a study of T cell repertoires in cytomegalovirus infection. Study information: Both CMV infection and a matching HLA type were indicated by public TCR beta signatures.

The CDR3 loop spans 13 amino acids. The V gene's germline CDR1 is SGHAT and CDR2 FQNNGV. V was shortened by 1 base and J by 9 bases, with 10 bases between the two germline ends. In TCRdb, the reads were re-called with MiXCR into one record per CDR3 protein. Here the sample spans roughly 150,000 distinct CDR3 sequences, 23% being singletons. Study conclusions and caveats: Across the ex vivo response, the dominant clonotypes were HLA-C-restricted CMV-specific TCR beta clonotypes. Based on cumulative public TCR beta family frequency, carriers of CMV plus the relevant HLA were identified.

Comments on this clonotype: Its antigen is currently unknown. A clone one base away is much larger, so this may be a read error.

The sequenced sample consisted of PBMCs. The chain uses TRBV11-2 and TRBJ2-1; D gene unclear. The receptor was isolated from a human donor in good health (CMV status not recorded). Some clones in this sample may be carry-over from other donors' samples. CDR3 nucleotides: TGTGCCAGCAGCTTAGTCTTTATGATTGAGCAGTTCTTC. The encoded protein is CASSLVFMIEQFF. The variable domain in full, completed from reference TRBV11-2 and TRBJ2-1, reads EAGVAQSPRYKIIEKRQSVAFWCNPISGHATLYWYQQILGQGPKLLIQFQNNGVVDDSQLPKDRFSAERLKGVDSTLKIQPAKLEDSAVYLCASSLVFMIEQFFGPGTRLTVL.